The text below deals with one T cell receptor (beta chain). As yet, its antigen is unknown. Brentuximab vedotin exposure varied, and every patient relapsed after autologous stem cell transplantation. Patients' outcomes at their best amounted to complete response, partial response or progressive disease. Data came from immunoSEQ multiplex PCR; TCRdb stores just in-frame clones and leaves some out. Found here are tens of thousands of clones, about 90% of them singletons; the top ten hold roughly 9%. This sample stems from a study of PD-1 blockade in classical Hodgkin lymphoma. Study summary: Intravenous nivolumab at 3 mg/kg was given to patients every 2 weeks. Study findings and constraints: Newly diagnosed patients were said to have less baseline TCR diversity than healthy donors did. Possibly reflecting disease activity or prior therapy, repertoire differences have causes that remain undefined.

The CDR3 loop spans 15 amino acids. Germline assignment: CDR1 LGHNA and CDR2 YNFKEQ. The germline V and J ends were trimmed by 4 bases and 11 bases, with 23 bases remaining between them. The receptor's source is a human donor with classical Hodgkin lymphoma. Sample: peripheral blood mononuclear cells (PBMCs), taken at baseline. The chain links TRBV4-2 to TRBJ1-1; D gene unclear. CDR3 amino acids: CASSREGWFDAGAFF. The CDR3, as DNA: TGTGCCAGCAGCCGAGAGGGATGGTTTGACGCCGGGGCTTTCTTT.